The present T cell receptor beta chain was sequenced within a study of T cell changes during pregnancy in multiple sclerosis. This clone has only one observation. Germline CDR1 LGHNA, CDR2 YSLEER. This CDR3 has 15 residues. J gave up 2 bases and V 2 bases, and 5 bases lay outside the gene matches. The repertoire was sequenced with immunoSEQ multiplex PCR; TCRdb's copy has only in-frame clones and lacks some. The sample carries 40,000 to 45,000 clones, almost 95% recorded once. This clonotype was sampled from a female donor with multiple sclerosis, enrolled in a pregnancy study. V gene TRBV4-3 combines with J gene TRBJ2-7; 8 bases map to TRBD1. The sequenced material came from peripheral blood. The CDR3 region has the DNA TGCGCCAGCAGCCAACTCGACAGGGGCGCCTACGAGCAGTACTTC. Translating gives CASSQLDRGAYEQYF.